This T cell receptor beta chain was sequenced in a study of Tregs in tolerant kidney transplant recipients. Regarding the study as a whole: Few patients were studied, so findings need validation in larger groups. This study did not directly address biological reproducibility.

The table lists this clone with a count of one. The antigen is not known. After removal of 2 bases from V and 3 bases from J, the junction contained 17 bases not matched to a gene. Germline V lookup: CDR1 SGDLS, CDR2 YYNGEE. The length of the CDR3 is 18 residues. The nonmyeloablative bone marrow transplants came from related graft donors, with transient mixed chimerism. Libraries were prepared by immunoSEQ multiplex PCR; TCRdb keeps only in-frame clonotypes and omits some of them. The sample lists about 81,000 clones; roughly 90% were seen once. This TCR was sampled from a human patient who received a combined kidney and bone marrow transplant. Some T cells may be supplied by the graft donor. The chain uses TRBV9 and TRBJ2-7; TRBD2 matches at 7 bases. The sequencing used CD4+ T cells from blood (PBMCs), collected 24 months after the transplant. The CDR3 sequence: CASSVAASGPGLVYEQYF. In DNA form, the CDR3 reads TGTGCCAGCAGCGTCGCGGCTAGCGGCCCCGGGTTGGTCTACGAGCAGTACTTC.